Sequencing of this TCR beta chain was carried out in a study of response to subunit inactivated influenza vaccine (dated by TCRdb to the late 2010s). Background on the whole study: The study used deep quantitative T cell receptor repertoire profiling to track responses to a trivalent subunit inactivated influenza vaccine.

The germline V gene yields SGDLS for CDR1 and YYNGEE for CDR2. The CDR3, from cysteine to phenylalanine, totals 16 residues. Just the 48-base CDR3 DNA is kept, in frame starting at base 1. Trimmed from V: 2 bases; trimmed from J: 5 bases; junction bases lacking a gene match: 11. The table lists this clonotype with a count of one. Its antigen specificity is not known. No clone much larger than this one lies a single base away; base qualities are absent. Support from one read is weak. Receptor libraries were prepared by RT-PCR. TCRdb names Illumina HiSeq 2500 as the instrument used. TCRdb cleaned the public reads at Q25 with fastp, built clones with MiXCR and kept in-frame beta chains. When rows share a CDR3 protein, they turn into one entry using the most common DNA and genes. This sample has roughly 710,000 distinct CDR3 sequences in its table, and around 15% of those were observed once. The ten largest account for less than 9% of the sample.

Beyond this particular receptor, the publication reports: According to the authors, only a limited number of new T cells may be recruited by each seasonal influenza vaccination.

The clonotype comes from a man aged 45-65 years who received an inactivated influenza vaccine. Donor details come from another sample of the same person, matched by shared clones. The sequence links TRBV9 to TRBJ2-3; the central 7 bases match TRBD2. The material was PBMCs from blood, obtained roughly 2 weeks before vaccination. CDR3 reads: CASSVRSSGVGDTQYF. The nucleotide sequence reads TGTGCCAGCAGCGTTAGGTCTAGCGGAGTGGGAGATACGCAGTATTTT.